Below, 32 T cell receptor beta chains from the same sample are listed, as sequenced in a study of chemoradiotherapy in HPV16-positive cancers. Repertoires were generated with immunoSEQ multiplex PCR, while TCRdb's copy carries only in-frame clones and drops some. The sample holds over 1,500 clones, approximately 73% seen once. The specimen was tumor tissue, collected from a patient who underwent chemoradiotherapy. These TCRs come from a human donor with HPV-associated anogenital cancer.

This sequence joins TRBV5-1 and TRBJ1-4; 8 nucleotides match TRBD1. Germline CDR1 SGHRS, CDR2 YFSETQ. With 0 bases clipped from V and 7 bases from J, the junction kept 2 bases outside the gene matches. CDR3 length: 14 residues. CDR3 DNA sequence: TGCGCCAGCAGCTTGGAGACAGGGGTTGAAAAACTGTTTTTT. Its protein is CASSLETGVEKLFF.

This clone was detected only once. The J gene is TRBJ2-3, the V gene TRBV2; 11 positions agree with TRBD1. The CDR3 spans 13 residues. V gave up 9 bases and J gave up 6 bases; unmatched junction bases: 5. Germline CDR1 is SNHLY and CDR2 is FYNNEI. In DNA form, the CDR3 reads TGTGCCAGTATGGGACAGGGGGTCGATACGCAGTATTTT. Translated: CASMGQGVDTQYF.

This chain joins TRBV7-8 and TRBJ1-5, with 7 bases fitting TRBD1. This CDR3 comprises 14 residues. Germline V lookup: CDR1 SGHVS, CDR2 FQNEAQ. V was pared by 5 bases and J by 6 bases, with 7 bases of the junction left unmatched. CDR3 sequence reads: CASSPLTGSQPQHF. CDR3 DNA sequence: TGTGCCAGCAGCCCCCTGACAGGGAGTCAGCCCCAGCATTTT. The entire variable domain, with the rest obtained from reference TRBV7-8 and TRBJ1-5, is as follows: GAGVSQSPRYKVAKRGQDVALRCDPISGHVSLFWYQQALGQGPEFLTYFQNEAQLDKSGLPSDRFFAERPEGSVSTLKIQRTQQEDSAVYLCASSPLTGSQPQHFGDGTRLSIL.

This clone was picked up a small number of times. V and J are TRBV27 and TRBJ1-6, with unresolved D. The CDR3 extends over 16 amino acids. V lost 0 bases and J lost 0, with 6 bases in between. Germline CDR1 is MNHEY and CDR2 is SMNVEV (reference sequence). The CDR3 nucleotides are TGTGCCAGCAGTTTATCTCTAAGCTCCTATAATTCACCCCTCCACTTT. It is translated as CASSLSLSSYNSPLHF.

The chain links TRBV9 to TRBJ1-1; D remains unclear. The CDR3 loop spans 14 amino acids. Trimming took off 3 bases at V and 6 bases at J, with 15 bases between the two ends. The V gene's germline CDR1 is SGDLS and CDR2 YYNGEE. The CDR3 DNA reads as TGTGCCAGCAGCGCCCGAGAGGGCGGTGCTGAAGCTTTCTTT. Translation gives CASSAREGGAEAFF.

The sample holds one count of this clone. The DNA for the CDR3 is TGTGCCAGCAGCCCGGGGGACAGGCGCCTCGATGGCTACACCTTC. Its protein product is CASSPGDRRLDGYTF. The chain carries TRBV7-9 and TRBJ1-2, with TRBD1 matching 8 bases. Germline CDR1 SEHNR, CDR2 FQNEAQ (reference sequence). This CDR3 region has 15 residues. Trimming removed 5 bases from V and 6 bases from J; junction bases left unmatched: 11.

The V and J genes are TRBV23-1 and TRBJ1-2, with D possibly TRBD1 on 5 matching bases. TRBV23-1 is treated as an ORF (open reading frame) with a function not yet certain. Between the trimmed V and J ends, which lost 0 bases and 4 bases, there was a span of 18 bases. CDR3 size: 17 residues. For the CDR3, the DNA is TGCGCCAGCAGTCAATCGAATGGGGACGGGGAGGCCTATGGCTACACCTTC. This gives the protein CASSQSNGDGEAYGYTF.

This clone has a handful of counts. CDR3 sequence reads: CASSYAGGAYEQYF. CDR3 sequence (DNA): TGCGCCAGCAGCTACGCAGGAGGAGCCTACGAGCAGTACTTC. The chain links TRBV5-1 to TRBJ2-7; possible D gene TRBD2, 5 bases. The V and J ends lost 3 bases and 2 bases respectively, with 12 bases between them. This CDR3 comprises 14 residues. Germline assignment: CDR1 SGHRS and CDR2 YFSETQ.

The CDR3 region is CASSPTQGNAGYTF. Written as DNA, the CDR3 is TGCGCCAGCAGCCCAACACAGGGGAACGCTGGCTACACCTTC. V usage is TRBV5-1 and J usage is TRBJ1-2, with 7 bases aligning to TRBD1. Germline CDR1 and CDR2: SGHRS and YFSETQ. After removal of 4 bases from V and 7 bases from J, the junction contained 10 bases not matched to a gene. The CDR3 spans 14 residues.

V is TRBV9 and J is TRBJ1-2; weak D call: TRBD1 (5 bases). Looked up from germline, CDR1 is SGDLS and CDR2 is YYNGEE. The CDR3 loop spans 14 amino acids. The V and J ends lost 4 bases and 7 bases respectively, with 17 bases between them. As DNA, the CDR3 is TGTGCCAGCAGCCTCAGTGGGGGGGTGAGTGGCTACACCTTC. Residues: CASSLSGGVSGYTF.

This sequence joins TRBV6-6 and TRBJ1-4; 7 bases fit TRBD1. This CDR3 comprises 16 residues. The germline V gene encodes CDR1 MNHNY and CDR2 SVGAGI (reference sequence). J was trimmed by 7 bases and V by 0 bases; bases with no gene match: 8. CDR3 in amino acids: CASSYSLPGQPEKLFF. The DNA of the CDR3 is TGTGCCAGCAGTTACTCCCTACCGGGACAGCCTGAAAAACTGTTTTTT.

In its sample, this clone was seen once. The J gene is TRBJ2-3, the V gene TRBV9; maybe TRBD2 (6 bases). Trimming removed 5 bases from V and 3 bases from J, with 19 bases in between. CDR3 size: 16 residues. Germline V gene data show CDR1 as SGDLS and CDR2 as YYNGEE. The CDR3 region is CASSGGTSGLTDTQYF. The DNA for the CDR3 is TGTGCCAGCAGTGGAGGGACTTCCGGGCTGACAGATACGCAGTATTTT.

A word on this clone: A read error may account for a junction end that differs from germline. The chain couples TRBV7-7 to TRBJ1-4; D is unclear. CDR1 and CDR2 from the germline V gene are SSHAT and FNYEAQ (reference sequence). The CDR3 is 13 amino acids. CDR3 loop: CASSFGPSEKLFF. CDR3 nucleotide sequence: TGTGCTAGCAGCTTCGGACCCAGTGAAAAACTGTTTTTT.

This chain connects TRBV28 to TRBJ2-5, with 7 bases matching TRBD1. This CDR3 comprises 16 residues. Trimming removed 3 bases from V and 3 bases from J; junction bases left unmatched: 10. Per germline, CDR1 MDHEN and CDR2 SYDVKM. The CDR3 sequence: CASSFFRTGTKETQYF. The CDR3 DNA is TGTGCCAGCAGTTTTTTTAGGACAGGCACTAAAGAGACCCAGTACTTC.

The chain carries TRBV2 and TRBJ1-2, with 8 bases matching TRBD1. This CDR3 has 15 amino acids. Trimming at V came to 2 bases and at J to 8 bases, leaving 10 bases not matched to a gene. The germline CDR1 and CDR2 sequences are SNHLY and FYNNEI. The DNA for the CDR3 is TGTGCCAGCAGTGAAATAATCTCGACAGGGGACGGCTACACCTTC. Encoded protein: CASSEIISTGDGYTF.

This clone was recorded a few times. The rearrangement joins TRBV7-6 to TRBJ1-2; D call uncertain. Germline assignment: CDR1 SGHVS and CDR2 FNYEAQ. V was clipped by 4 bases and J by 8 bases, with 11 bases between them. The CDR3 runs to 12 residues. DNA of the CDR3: TGTGCCAGCAGCTCTGATACTCGGGGCTACACCTTC. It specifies CASSSDTRGYTF.

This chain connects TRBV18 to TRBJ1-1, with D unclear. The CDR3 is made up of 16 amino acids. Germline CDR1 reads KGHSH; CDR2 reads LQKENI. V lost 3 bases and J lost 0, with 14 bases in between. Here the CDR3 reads CASSPPNSDMNTEAFF. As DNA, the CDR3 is TGTGCCAGCTCACCCCCGAACAGCGACATGAACACTGAAGCTTTCTTT.

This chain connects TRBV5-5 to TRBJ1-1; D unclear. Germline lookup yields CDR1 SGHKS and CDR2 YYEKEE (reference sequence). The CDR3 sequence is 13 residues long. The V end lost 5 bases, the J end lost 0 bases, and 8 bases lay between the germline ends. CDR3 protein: CASRYDLNTEAFF. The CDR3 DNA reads TGTGCCAGCAGATACGATCTGAACACTGAAGCTTTCTTT.

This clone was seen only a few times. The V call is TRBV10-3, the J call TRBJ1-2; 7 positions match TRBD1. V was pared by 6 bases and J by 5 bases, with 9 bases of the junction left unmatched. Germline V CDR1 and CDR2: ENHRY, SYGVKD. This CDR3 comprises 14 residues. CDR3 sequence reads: CAISPGTALYGYTF. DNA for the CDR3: TGTGCCATCAGCCCCGGGACAGCCTTGTATGGCTACACCTTC.

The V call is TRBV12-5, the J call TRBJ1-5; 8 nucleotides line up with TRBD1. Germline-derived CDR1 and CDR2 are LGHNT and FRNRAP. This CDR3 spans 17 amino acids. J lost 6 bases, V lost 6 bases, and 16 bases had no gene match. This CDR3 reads CASGLFGQGISIQPQHF. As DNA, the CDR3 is TGTGCTAGTGGACTTTTTGGACAGGGCATTTCGATTCAGCCCCAGCATTTT.

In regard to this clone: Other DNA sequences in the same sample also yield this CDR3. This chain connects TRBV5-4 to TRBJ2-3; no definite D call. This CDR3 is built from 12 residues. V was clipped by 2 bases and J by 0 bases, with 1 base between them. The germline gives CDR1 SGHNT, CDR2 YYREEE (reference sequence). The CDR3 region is CASSLSTDTQYF. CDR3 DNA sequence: TGTGCCAGCAGCTTAAGCACAGATACGCAGTATTTT. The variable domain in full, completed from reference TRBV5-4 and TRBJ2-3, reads ETGVTQSPTHLIKTRGQQVTLRCSSQSGHNTVSWYQQALGQGPQFIFQYYREEENGRGNFPPRFSGLQFPNYSSELNVNALELDDSALYLCASSLSTDTQYFGPGTRLTVL.

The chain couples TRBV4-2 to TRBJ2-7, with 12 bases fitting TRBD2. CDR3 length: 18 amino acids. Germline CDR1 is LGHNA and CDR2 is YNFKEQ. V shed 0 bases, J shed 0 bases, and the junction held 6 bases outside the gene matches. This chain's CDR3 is CASSQDRASGGDSYEQYF. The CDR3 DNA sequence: TGTGCCAGCAGCCAAGATCGGGCTAGCGGGGGGGACTCCTACGAGCAGTACTTC.

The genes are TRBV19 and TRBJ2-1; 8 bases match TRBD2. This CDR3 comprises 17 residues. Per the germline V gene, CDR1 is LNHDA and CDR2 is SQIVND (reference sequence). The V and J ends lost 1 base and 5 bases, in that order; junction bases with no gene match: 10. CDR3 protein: CASSIVWFGGDNNEQFF. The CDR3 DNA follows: TGTGCCAGTAGTATAGTATGGTTCGGGGGGGATAACAATGAGCAGTTCTTC.

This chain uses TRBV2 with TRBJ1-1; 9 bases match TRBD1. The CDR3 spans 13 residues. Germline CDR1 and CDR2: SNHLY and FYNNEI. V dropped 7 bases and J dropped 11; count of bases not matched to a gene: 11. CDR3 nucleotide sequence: TGTGCCAGCATAGTTAACAGGGGGCGATGGGCTTTCTTT. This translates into CASIVNRGRWAFF. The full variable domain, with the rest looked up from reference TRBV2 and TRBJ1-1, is EPEVTQTPSHQVTQMGQEVILRCVPISNHLYFYWYRQILGQKVEFLVSFYNNEISEKSEIFDDQFSVERPDGSNFTLKIRSTKLEDSAMYFCASIVNRGRWAFFGQGTRLTVV.

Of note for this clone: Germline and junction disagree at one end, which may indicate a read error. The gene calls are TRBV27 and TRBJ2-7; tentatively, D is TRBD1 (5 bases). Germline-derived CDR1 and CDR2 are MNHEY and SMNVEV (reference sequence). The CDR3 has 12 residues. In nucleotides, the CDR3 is TGTGCCAGCAGTTTGCAGGGCTTTAACCTCGTTTTC. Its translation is CASSLQGFNLVF.

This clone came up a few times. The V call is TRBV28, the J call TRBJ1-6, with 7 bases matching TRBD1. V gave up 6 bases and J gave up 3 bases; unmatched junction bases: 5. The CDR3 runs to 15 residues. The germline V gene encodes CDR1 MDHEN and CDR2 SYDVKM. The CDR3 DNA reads TGTGCCAGCAGGGCAGACAGGGTCTATAATTCACCCCTCCACTTT. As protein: CASRADRVYNSPLHF.

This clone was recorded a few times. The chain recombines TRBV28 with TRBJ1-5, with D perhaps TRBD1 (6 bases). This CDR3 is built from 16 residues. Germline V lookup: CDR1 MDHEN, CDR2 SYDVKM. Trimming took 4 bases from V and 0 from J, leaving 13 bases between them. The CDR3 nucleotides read TGTGCCAGCAGTTCCGACAGGTCGTATAGCAATCAGCCCCAGCATTTT. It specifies CASSSDRSYSNQPQHF.

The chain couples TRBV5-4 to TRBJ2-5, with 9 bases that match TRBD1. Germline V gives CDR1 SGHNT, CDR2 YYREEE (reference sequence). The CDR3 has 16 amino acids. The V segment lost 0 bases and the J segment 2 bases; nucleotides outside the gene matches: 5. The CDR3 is CASSLGVGTGQETQYF. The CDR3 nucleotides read TGTGCCAGCAGCTTGGGGGTCGGGACAGGGCAAGAGACCCAGTACTTC.

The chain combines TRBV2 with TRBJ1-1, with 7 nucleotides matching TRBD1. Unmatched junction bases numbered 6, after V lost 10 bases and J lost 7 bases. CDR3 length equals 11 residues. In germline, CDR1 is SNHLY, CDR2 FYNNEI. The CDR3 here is CATLRQGEAFF. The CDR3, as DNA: TGTGCCACCCTAAGACAGGGTGAAGCTTTCTTT.

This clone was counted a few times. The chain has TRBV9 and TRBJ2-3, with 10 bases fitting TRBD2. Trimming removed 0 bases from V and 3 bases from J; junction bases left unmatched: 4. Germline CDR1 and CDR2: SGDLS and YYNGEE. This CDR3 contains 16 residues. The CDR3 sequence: CASSVGASGGTDTQYF. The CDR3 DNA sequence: TGTGCCAGCAGCGTAGGGGCTAGCGGGGGAACAGATACGCAGTATTTT.

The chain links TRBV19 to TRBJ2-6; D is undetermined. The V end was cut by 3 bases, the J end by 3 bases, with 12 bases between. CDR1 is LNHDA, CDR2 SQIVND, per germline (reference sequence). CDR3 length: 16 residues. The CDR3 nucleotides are TGTGCCAGTAGTATCGCTCGCGCTAGTGGGGCCAACGTCCTGACTTTC. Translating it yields CASSIARASGANVLTF.

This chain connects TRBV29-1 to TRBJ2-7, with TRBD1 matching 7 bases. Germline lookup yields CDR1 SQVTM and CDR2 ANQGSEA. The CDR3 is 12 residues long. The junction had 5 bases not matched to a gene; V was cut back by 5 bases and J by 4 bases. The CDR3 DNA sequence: TGCAGCGTTCCAGGGGGACGGTACGAGCAGTACTTC. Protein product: CSVPGGRYEQYF.